This record covers a single T cell receptor beta chain. As yet, its antigen is unknown. Here immunoSEQ multiplex PCR was the method, and the copy in TCRdb shows in-frame clones only, minus some. The sample lists tens of thousands of clones; around 93% were seen once. Tuberculin skin test and IGRA determined adolescents' latent tuberculosis status at entry. The data originate from a study of T cells in tuberculosis. Whole-study context: A South African cohort included IGRA-negative adolescents, latently infected IGRA-positive adolescents and adults with active tuberculosis.

The CDR3 runs to 13 residues. Trimming removed 2 bases at V and 5 bases at J, with 10 bases between. Germline loops: CDR1 SGHDT, CDR2 YYEEEE. Study-wide results and limits: Samples were chosen by availability of cryopreserved specimens. Shorter CDR3-alpha in active tuberculosis partly drove smaller distances.

This clonotype was obtained from a donor aged 10-29 years with latent tuberculosis or without tuberculosis infection. Some clones in this sample may be carry-over from other donors' samples. The V call is TRBV5-6, the J call TRBJ2-5; D not resolved. Sequenced input: PBMCs. CDR3 nucleotides: TGTGCCAGCAGCTTTAGCCGTGGGGAGACCCAGTACTTC. Translation: CASSFSRGETQYF.